This T cell receptor beta chain was identified in a study of T cell repertoires in cytomegalovirus infection. Study-wide results and caveats: Cumulative frequency of public TCR beta families picked out carriers of CMV plus the relevant HLA.

One entry per CDR3 protein results from TCRdb running MiXCR on the reads. Seen here are about 460,000 distinct CDR3 sequences, 11% observed once, and the top ten hold about 10%. This clonotype appeared a few times. Its matching antigen is unknown. CDR3 length: 14 residues. The ends were cut back, 1 base at V and 10 bases at J, with 14 bases in the middle. The V gene's germline CDR1 is LNHNV and CDR2 YYDKDF (reference sequence). Sequencing was done on a sample of PBMCs. The V gene is TRBV15, the J gene TRBJ2-1; D might be TRBD2 (5 bases). This TCR was recovered from a human donor in good health (CMV status not recorded). Some clones in this sample may be carry-over from other donors' samples. The DNA of the CDR3 is TGTGCCACCAGCAGAGTACAGCGTGAGGGCGAGCAGTTCTTC. As protein: CATSRVQREGEQFF.